Listed here is a single TCR beta chain. The sample is drawn from a study of CD8+ T cells in alopecia areata. On the study more broadly: Tofacitinib was taken orally by treated patients, and the dose was 5 to 10 mg twice daily. Treated patients were scored for severity by percent of scalp affected.

Between the trimmed V and J ends, which lost 1 base and 2 bases, there was a span of 15 bases. From germline, CDR1 is SGHTA and CDR2 FQGNSA. CDR3 size: 16 residues. As to treatment: oral pan-JAK inhibitor, 5-10 mg twice daily. It was cDNA, reverse transcribed from extracted RNA, that served as the sequencing template. Clones were read by immunoSEQ multiplex PCR, and TCRdb kept only the in-frame ones, dropping some. Of 90,000 to 120,000 clones listed, over 80% were seen once; the top ten hold over 20%. The source is a human donor with alopecia areata. This sample comprised CD8+ T cells sorted from blood, obtained at week 24, from a patient treated with tofacitinib. The chain joins TRBV7-2 to TRBJ2-7, with D maybe TRBD2 (7 bases). CDR3 region: CASSLDRGGRPYEQYF. In DNA form, the CDR3 reads TGTGCCAGCAGCTTAGATAGGGGGGGGCGCCCCTACGAGCAGTACTTC.